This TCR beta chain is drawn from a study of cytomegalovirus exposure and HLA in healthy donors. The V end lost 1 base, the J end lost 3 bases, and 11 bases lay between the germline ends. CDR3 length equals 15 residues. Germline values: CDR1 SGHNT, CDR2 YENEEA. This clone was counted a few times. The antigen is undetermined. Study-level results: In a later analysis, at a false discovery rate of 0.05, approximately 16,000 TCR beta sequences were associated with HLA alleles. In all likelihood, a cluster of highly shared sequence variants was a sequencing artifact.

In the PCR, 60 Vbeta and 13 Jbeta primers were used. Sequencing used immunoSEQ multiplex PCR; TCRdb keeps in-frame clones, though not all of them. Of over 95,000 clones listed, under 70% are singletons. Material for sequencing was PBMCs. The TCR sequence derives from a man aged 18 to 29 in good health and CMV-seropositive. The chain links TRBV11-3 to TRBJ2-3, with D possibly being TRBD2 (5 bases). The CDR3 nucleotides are TGTGCCAGCAGCTTAGGAAGGACTCTGACAGATACGCAGTATTTT. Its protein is CASSLGRTLTDTQYF.